This T cell receptor (beta chain) was recorded in a study of blood T cell repertoires in COVID-19. Background on the study: Material from acute and convalescent COVID-19 was sourced from the United States, Italy and Spain. PBMCs, B-cell-depleted T cells, or T cells were the source of the cDNA or gDNA that made up the material.

Germline V gene data show CDR1 as SEHNR and CDR2 as FQNEAQ (reference sequence). J lost 3 bases, V lost 3 bases, and 2 bases had no gene match. This CDR3 has 15 residues. As processed by the authors: Amplified reference gene primers provided the basis for estimating nucleated cell counts. The method was immunoSEQ multiplex PCR; TCRdb's version includes in-frame clones alone and lacks a portion of them. That table supplies the V and J calls and clone size; D and trimming were determined from the DNA. The repertoire has 150,000 or so clones, around 81% of them found once; the top ten carry 4%. The chain recombines TRBV7-9 with TRBJ2-2, with 9 bases that match TRBD1. This TCR derives from a woman aged 60-70 years with acute or convalescent COVID-19. The sequenced material came from peripheral blood. As DNA, the CDR3 is TGTGCCAGCAGCTTGGGACAGGGAGACACCGGGGAGCTGTTTTTT. This codes for CASSLGQGDTGELFF.